The clone carrying this TCR beta chain was seen a single time. Within the sample, other DNA sequences also encode this same CDR3. This specimen belongs to a study of shared clonotypes between healthy human individuals. The germline V and J ends were trimmed by 2 bases and 2 bases, with 7 bases remaining between them. This CDR3 spans 15 amino acids. Germline V CDR1 and CDR2: MNHEY, SVGAGI. Method: immunoSEQ multiplex PCR; TCRdb's copy keeps in-frame clones and lacks some. The sample gives more than 2 million clones, 90% to 95% of which show up once; 0.1% to 0.15% is in the top ten. This chain uses TRBV6-5 with TRBJ1-6; possible D gene TRBD1, 5 bases. The TCR was taken from a young man in good health. Sequencing input: naive CD4+ T cells sorted from blood. Subset indicated: CD45RA+ positively selected. The CDR3, as DNA: TGTGCCAGCAGTTACAGGGGCCCCTATAATTCACCCCTCCACTTT. Residues: CASSYRGPYNSPLHF.